Each of the 17 T cell receptor beta chains below was sequenced from the same sample in a study of blood T cell repertoires in COVID-19 (dated by TCRdb to about 2020). Library preparation employed the immunoSEQ multiplex PCR assay. TCRdb stores this immuneACCESS table with in-frame sequences only. Part of the clones is absent; in the studies checked, under half of the shortfall reflects unresolved V genes, and no reason is known for the rest. The sample data list 35,000 to 50,000 clones, and roughly 71% of these were observed just once. 6.2% of the sample rests with the top ten. The sequencing input was peripheral blood. Source of these receptors: an elderly man with acute or convalescent COVID-19.

The chain carries TRBV6-2 or TRBV6-3 and TRBJ2-3; perhaps TRBD2 as D (6 bases). This CDR3 comprises 16 residues. Trimming took off 0 bases at V and 4 bases at J, with 14 bases between the two ends. Germline assignment: CDR1 MNHEY and CDR2 SVGEGT. The CDR3 loop is CASSYSAGGGADTQYF. CDR3 in DNA: TGTGCCAGCAGTTACTCGGCCGGGGGAGGAGCAGATACGCAGTATTTT.

The chain joins TRBV19 to TRBJ2-3, with D tentatively TRBD1 (6 bases). Germline CDR1 is LNHDA and CDR2 is SQIVND (reference sequence). The CDR3 spans 15 residues. Trimming took off 6 bases at V and 6 bases at J, with 19 bases between the two ends. This chain's CDR3 is CASRDQQGRPDTQYF. CDR3 coding DNA: TGTGCCAGTAGGGACCAACAGGGTCGTCCGGATACGCAGTATTTT. Complete variable domain (other parts from reference TRBV19 and TRBJ2-3): DGGITQSPKYLFRKEGQNVTLSCEQNLNHDAMYWYRQDPGQGLRLIYYSQIVNDFQKGDIAEGYSVSREKKESFPLTVTSAQKNPTAFYLCASRDQQGRPDTQYFGPGTRLTVL.

The chain recombines TRBV28 with TRBJ2-5, with TRBD1 identical over 11 bases. J lost 1 base, V lost 3 bases, and 1 base had no gene match. CDR3 size: 15 residues. Looked up from germline, CDR1 is MDHEN and CDR2 is SYDVKM. The CDR3 is CASSLGTGGQETQYF. CDR3 DNA sequence: TGTGCCAGCAGTTTGGGGACAGGGGGCCAAGAGACCCAGTACTTC.

This chain uses TRBV2 with TRBJ1-5; D possibly corresponds to TRBD1 (6 bases). Germline assignment: CDR1 SNHLY and CDR2 FYNNEI. There are 15 residues in the CDR3. Trimming cost V 5 bases and J 9 bases, with 20 bases left between them. The CDR3 sequence: CASSNRGGQWGPQHF. CDR3 bases: TGTGCCAGCAGTAACCGGGGGGGACAATGGGGGCCCCAGCATTTT.

The chain recombines TRBV19 with TRBJ1-2; 7 nucleotides line up with TRBD1. The CDR3 consists of 15 residues. The germline CDR1 and CDR2 sequences are LNHDA and SQIVND (reference sequence). V lost 5 bases and J lost 4; bases outside the gene matches: 10. The CDR3 sequence: CASSLGTAFFYGYTF. The CDR3 DNA sequence: TGTGCCAGTAGTCTCGGGACAGCCTTTTTCTATGGCTACACCTTC.

The gene calls are TRBV27 and TRBJ2-6; D is ambiguous. Trimming removed 8 bases at V and 1 base at J, with 3 bases between. Germline CDR1 reads MNHEY; CDR2 reads SMNVEV (reference sequence). The CDR3 runs to 12 residues. The CDR3 DNA sequence: TGTGCCAGCTCGTCTGGGGCCAACGTCCTGACTTTC. The encoded protein is CASSSGANVLTF. The full variable domain, completed using reference TRBV27 and TRBJ2-6, is EAQVTQNPRYLITVTGKKLTVTCSQNMNHEYMSWYRQDPGLGLRQIYYSMNVEVTDKGDVPEGYKVSRKEKRNFPLILESPSPNQTSLYFCASSSGANVLTFGAGSRLTVL.

This chain uses TRBV2 with TRBJ1-3, with TRBD1 matching over 7 bases. CDR3 length equals 14 residues. Germline loops: CDR1 SNHLY, CDR2 FYNNEI. The junction had 5 bases not matched to a gene; V was cut back by 6 bases and J by 3 bases. The CDR3 coding sequence is TGTGCCAGCAGGGCCGACAGGGATGGAAACACCATATATTTT. Residues: CASRADRDGNTIYF.

This clone has a handful of counts. The chain recombines TRBV12-3 or TRBV12-4 with TRBJ1-2; D possibly corresponds to TRBD1 (6 bases). The V gene lost 5 bases and the J gene lost 1 base, with 8 bases spanning the gap. The CDR3 runs 13 residues. CDR3 sequence: CASSIQGNYGYTF. The CDR3, as DNA: TGTGCCAGCAGTATACAGGGTAACTATGGCTACACCTTC.

The gene calls are TRBV27 and TRBJ2-1; D is ambiguous. Germline loops: CDR1 MNHEY, CDR2 SMNVEV (reference sequence). This CDR3 has 12 amino acids. V was pared by 2 bases and J by 6 bases, with 5 bases between. The CDR3 sequence: CASSLGSNEQFF. CDR3 coding DNA: TGTGCCAGCAGTTTAGGCAGCAATGAGCAGTTCTTC.

The J gene is TRBJ1-1, the V gene TRBV6-5, with a weak D call TRBD1 (6 bases). The CDR3 length is 12 residues. The V gene lost 0 bases and the J gene lost 8 bases, with 7 bases spanning the gap. CDR1 MNHEY and CDR2 SVGAGI come from the germline V gene. The CDR3 spells CASSYSTGEAFF. The CDR3 bases are TGTGCCAGCAGTTACTCCACAGGGGAAGCTTTCTTT.

The chain combines TRBV27 with TRBJ1-1; TRBD1 is a possible D gene (5 bases). CDR1 and CDR2 from the germline V gene are MNHEY and SMNVEV (reference sequence). V was shortened by 6 bases and J by 3 bases, with 11 bases between the two germline ends. The CDR3 runs to 13 residues. The CDR3 DNA is TGTGCCAGCAGACCGACAGCTTACACTGAAGCTTTCTTT. It specifies CASRPTAYTEAFF.

The rearrangement links TRBV6-6 to TRBJ1-2; D is unresolved. V was clipped by 0 bases and J by 6 bases, with 8 bases between them. The CDR3 loop spans 13 amino acids. Per germline, CDR1 MNHNY and CDR2 SVGAGI (reference sequence). The DNA of the CDR3 is TGTGCCAGCAGTTACTCGAAACTCGATGGCTACACCTTC. Its protein product is CASSYSKLDGYTF.

The chain couples TRBV3-1 (or the pseudogene TRBV3-2) to TRBJ2-5, with TRBD2 matching 9 bases. This CDR3 is 14 amino acids long. CDR1 LGHDT and CDR2 YNNKEL come from the germline V gene (reference sequence). Losses at the gene ends were 6 bases for V and 3 bases for J; bases not matched to a gene: 5. The CDR3 here is CASRLLAGKETQYF. The CDR3 DNA reads as TGTGCCAGCAGGTTGCTAGCGGGAAAAGAGACCCAGTACTTC.

The gene calls are TRBV6-5 and TRBJ1-6, with D unclear. Germline assignment: CDR1 MNHEY and CDR2 SVGAGI. The V gene lost 7 bases and the J gene lost 8 bases, with 18 bases spanning the gap. The CDR3 has 15 residues. The CDR3 DNA is TGTGCCAGCACCAAAGCGGGCTACGGGGATTCACCCCTCCACTTT. Encoded protein: CASTKAGYGDSPLHF.

The J gene is TRBJ2-5, the V gene TRBV27, with D unresolved. Germline lookup yields CDR1 MNHEY and CDR2 SMNVEV (reference sequence). The V end was cut by 5 bases, the J end by 5 bases, with 15 bases between. The CDR3 spans 14 residues. CDR3 protein: CASSPILGAETQYF. As DNA, the CDR3 is TGTGCCAGCAGTCCGATTCTGGGCGCGGAGACCCAGTACTTC.

DNA of the CDR3: TGTGCCAGCAGTTACTACCCCCAGGGGGTTAGTTCACCCCTCCACTTT. Encoded protein: CASSYYPQGVSSPLHF. The chain employs TRBV6-5 and TRBJ1-6; 7 nucleotides agree with TRBD1. Trimming took 1 base from V and 9 from J; bases not matched to a gene: 9. The CDR3 has 16 amino acids. Germline V CDR1 and CDR2: MNHEY, SVGAGI.

This chain joins TRBV29-1 and TRBJ2-7, with 9 bases matching TRBD1. The germline CDR1 and CDR2 sequences are SQVTM and ANQGSEA. The J segment lost 3 bases and the V segment lost 7 bases, leaving 10 bases of the junction unmatched. CDR3 length: 14 amino acids. CDR3 in DNA: TGCAGCGCCTGGTCCGGGACAGGGAGCTACGAGCAGTACTTC. Protein sequence: CSAWSGTGSYEQYF.